One sample yielded the 14 T cell receptor beta chains listed below, sequenced in a study of beta chain features in type 1 diabetes. All of the isolated RNA was reverse transcribed, so expressed TCRB transcripts were sequenced. The protocol was immunoSEQ multiplex PCR, while the TCRdb copy is restricted to in-frame clones and leaves out a portion. The table shows under 400,000 clones, with about 18% occurring only once. Material for sequencing was naive CD4+ T cells from blood. The receptors were gathered from a woman between 18 and 29 years old in good health.

V and J are TRBV2 and TRBJ2-7; D ambiguous. Trimming stripped 5 bases from V and 9 bases from J, with 14 bases between. Germline V gene lookup returns CDR1 SNHLY and CDR2 FYNNEI. CDR3 length: 12 residues. CDR3 sequence: CASSLLSGGQYF. DNA for the CDR3: TGTGCCAGCAGTCTTCTTTCGGGTGGGCAGTACTTC.

This clone has a handful of counts. The chain recombines TRBV18 with TRBJ1-2, with TRBD1 matching over 7 bases. Unmatched junction bases numbered 3, after V lost 3 bases and J lost 8 bases. The CDR3 covers 12 residues. Germline values: CDR1 KGHSH, CDR2 LQKENI. CDR3 in DNA: TGTGCCAGCTCACCGCAGGGGGGCGGCTACACCTTC. Its protein is CASSPQGGGYTF.

This chain uses TRBV14 with TRBJ1-2; D remains ambiguous. V was clipped by 0 bases and J by 7 bases, with 12 bases between them. The germline gives CDR1 SGHDN, CDR2 FVKESK. This CDR3 region has 14 residues. DNA of the CDR3: TGTGCCAGCAGCCAAGAGACTTGGAGATCTGGCTACACCTTC. Encoded protein: CASSQETWRSGYTF.

The chain joins TRBV14 to TRBJ2-7; tentative D call: TRBD2 (6 bases). Trimming pared 1 base from V and 4 bases from J, leaving 11 bases between. This CDR3 is built from 14 residues. The germline CDR1 and CDR2 sequences are SGHDN and FVKESK. CDR3 nucleotides: TGTGCCAGCAGCCAAGCTCCCGGGAGTTACGAGCAGTACTTC. Translated: CASSQAPGSYEQYF.

This clone was seen a handful of times. The chain combines TRBV9 with TRBJ1-2; D gene uncertain. The CDR3 extends over 13 amino acids. The V end lost 1 base, the J end lost 7 bases, and 11 bases lay between the germline ends. Germline CDR1 and CDR2: SGDLS and YYNGEE. CDR3 region: CASSVMEGVGYTF. The CDR3 DNA reads TGTGCCAGCAGCGTAATGGAGGGTGTTGGCTACACCTTC.

Of note for this clone: Other nucleotide sequences from this sample produce the same CDR3. The chain employs TRBV5-1 and TRBJ1-1; D unresolved. The V end was cut by 0 bases, the J end by 1 base, with 4 bases between. The germline gives CDR1 SGHRS, CDR2 YFSETQ. The CDR3 totals 13 residues. The CDR3 is CASSLAGNTEAFF. CDR3 DNA: TGCGCCAGCAGCTTGGCGGGGAACACTGAAGCTTTCTTT.

The J gene is TRBJ2-3, the V gene TRBV5-1; possibly TRBD2 for D (5 bases). Germline CDR1 reads SGHRS; CDR2 reads YFSETQ. Trimming removed 2 bases from V and 0 bases from J, with 10 bases in between. The CDR3 contains 15 residues. This CDR3 is CASSFPTGSTDTQYF. In DNA, the CDR3 is TGCGCCAGCAGCTTTCCGACGGGAAGCACAGATACGCAGTATTTT.

The chain combines TRBV5-1 with TRBJ2-3, with 9 nucleotides matching TRBD1. The V and J ends lost 6 bases and 3 bases, in that order; junction bases with no gene match: 5. Germline CDR1 and CDR2: SGHRS and YFSETQ. The CDR3 has 14 residues. The CDR3 is CASTTGGRTDTQYF. In DNA, the CDR3 is TGCGCCAGCACCACAGGGGGCAGAACAGATACGCAGTATTTT. Based on the CDR3 plus reference TRBV5-1 and TRBJ2-3, the full variable domain is KAGVTQTPRYLIKTRGQQVTLSCSPISGHRSVSWYQQTPGQGLQFLFEYFSETQRNKGNFPGRFSGRQFSNSRSEMNVSTLELGDSALYLCASTTGGRTDTQYFGPGTRLTVL.

This clone was seen a handful of times. The same CDR3 can be traced to other DNA sequences in this sample. J is TRBJ2-3 and V is TRBV30; D unresolved. Trimming pared 4 bases from V and 0 bases from J, leaving 5 bases between. Looked up from germline, CDR1 is GTSNPN and CDR2 is SVGIG (reference sequence). The CDR3 loop spans 12 amino acids. CDR3 in amino acids: CAWTASTDTQYF. The CDR3 coding sequence is TGTGCCTGGACCGCGAGCACAGATACGCAGTATTTT.

This clone was picked up a small number of times. The rearrangement links TRBV10-3 to TRBJ2-5, with 7 positions matching TRBD2. This CDR3 region has 15 residues. Trimming took 3 bases from V and 9 from J; bases not matched to a gene: 13. Germline lookup yields CDR1 ENHRY and CDR2 SYGVKD. CDR3 loop: CAISDRGEAVEAQYF. The CDR3 DNA sequence: TGTGCCATCAGTGACCGGGGGGAAGCGGTCGAGGCCCAGTACTTC.

V usage is TRBV18 and J usage is TRBJ1-1, with D unresolved. V gave up 6 bases and J gave up 3 bases, with 5 bases separating them. CDR1 is KGHSH, CDR2 LQKENI, per germline. The CDR3 is made up of 11 amino acids. The CDR3 reads CASSSYTEAFF. CDR3 nucleotide sequence: TGTGCCAGCTCGTCGTACACTGAAGCTTTCTTT.

There are a few counts of this clone. As DNA, the CDR3 is TGTGCCAGCAGTGAATCCGCGGCCGTTGCCGGAGATACGCAGTATTTT. Its translation is CASSESAAVAGDTQYF. The chain uses TRBV6-1 and TRBJ2-3; D gene uncertain. Germline V lookup: CDR1 MNHNS, CDR2 SASEGT. The CDR3 is made up of 16 amino acids. Trimming stripped 2 bases from V and 5 bases from J, with 17 bases between.

A few counts support this clone. The chain uses TRBV7-8 and TRBJ2-1; 7 bases match TRBD2. Germline CDR1 and CDR2: SGHVS and FQNEAQ. The junction had 15 bases not matched to a gene; V was cut back by 5 bases and J by 8 bases. CDR3 length equals 16 residues. CDR3 in DNA: TGTGCCAGCAGCCCCGGGCGGGGACTAAGTGGTGATGAGCAGTTCTTC. It is translated as CASSPGRGLSGDEQFF. Combining the CDR3 with reference TRBV7-8 and TRBJ2-1 gives the whole variable domain GAGVSQSPRYKVAKRGQDVALRCDPISGHVSLFWYQQALGQGPEFLTYFQNEAQLDKSGLPSDRFFAERPEGSVSTLKIQRTQQEDSAVYLCASSPGRGLSGDEQFFGPGTRLTVL.

This clone was seen more than once but under ten times. The chain joins TRBV9 to TRBJ2-1; D possibly corresponds to TRBD1 (6 bases). CDR3 length: 12 residues. V was pared by 6 bases and J by 8 bases, with 12 bases between. Per germline, CDR1 SGDLS and CDR2 YYNGEE. CDR3 protein: CASNKQGDEQFF. The CDR3 DNA reads TGTGCCAGCAATAAACAGGGAGATGAGCAGTTCTTC.